The rows below give T cell receptor beta chains drawn from one sample of a study of CD8+ T cells in alopecia areata. Profiling relied on immunoSEQ multiplex PCR, and the TCRdb table lists in-frame clones only, not all of them. The profile shows hundreds of thousands of clones, approximately 61% of them singletons. The starting material was CD4+ T cells sorted from blood, obtained at week 0. The receptor source for this set is a human donor with alopecia areata. Each CDR3 is given with its conserved first and last residue. Fields, in order: clone size, CDR3 length, D gene, J gene, V gene, CDR3 protein, CDR3 DNA. The D gene is left open where the match is weak. Only part of the rows carry a size: once, few, many, or a class if the clone is expanded.

-,12,TRBD1,TRBJ1-2,TRBV30,CAWEDRGYGYTF,TGTGCCTGGGAAGACAGGGGGTATGGCTACACCTTC
-,13,TRBD1,TRBJ2-7,TRBV5-1,CASSEGQPYEQYF,TGCGCCAGCAGCGAGGGACAGCCGTACGAGCAGTACTTC
-,14,TRBD2,TRBJ2-1,TRBV2,CASNVGTSGSQQFF,TGTGCCAGCAATGTAGGGACTAGCGGGAGTCAGCAGTTCTTC
once,15,-,TRBJ2-4,TRBV5-1,CASSFDWGSQNIQYF,TGCGCCAGCAGCTTCGATTGGGGCAGCCAAAACATTCAGTACTTC
-,16,TRBD1,TRBJ2-7,TRBV27,CASSDARRDRTYEQYF,TGTGCCAGCAGCGATGCCCGTCGGGACAGGACCTACGAGCAGTACTTC
-,13,-,TRBJ2-1,TRBV6-6,CASSYRGDNEQFF,TGTGCCAGCAGTTACCGAGGCGACAATGAGCAGTTCTTC
-,16,-,TRBJ1-5,TRBV4-1,CASSQAVGASNQPQHF,TGCGCCAGCAGCCAAGCTGTTGGGGCCAGCAATCAGCCCCAGCATTTT
-,13,-,TRBJ1-2,TRBV2,CASSEAGNYGYTF,TGTGCCAGCAGTGAGGCAGGGAACTATGGCTACACCTTC
-,17,TRBD2,TRBJ2-1,TRBV19,CASSGTSRLFSYNEQFF,TGTGCCAGTTCCGGGACTAGCCGCCTTTTCTCCTACAATGAGCAGTTCTTC
-,18,-,TRBJ1-4,TRBV30,CAWMTKGSLSFPREKLFF,TGTGCCTGGATGACGAAGGGATCCCTATCCTTTCCCCGTGAAAAACTGTTTTTT
-,15,-,TRBJ1-5,TRBV19,CASSMAQGRRQPQHF,TGTGCCAGTAGTATGGCTCAGGGGAGACGACAGCCCCAGCATTTT
-,14,-,TRBJ2-1,TRBV19,CASSNTPSRNEQFF,TGTGCCAGTAGTAACACTCCTAGTAGGAATGAGCAGTTCTTC
-,14,-,TRBJ2-1,TRBV4-1,CASSQDPSYNEQFF,TGCGCCAGCAGCCAAGATCCTAGTTACAATGAGCAGTTCTTC
few,12,-,TRBJ2-1,TRBV29-1,CSAGGTYNEQFF,TGCAGCGCTGGGGGGACTTACAATGAGCAGTTCTTC
-,15,-,TRBJ1-2,TRBV6-6,CASSPPGGFNYGYTF,TGTGCCAGCAGTCCGCCCGGGGGATTTAACTATGGCTACACCTTC
-,15,TRBD1,TRBJ2-7,TRBV19,CASSSPGTGYYEQYF,TGTGCCAGTAGTTCACCCGGGACAGGGTACTACGAGCAGTACTTC
-,18,TRBD2,TRBJ2-2,TRBV7-9,CASSLGLAGVANTGELFF,TGTGCCAGCAGCTTGGGACTAGCGGGGGTCGCGAACACCGGGGAGCTGTTTTTT
few,12,-,TRBJ2-1,TRBV19,CASRQSPGEQFF,TGTGCCAGTAGACAATCCCCGGGTGAGCAGTTCTTC
few,18,TRBD2,TRBJ2-2,TRBV4-1,CASSQPSRTSRGSGELFF,TGCGCCAGCAGCCAACCTTCGCGGACTAGCCGCGGTTCCGGGGAGCTGTTTTTT
few,14,-,TRBJ2-2,TRBV6-1,CASTGGRNTGELFF,TGTGCCAGCACTGGGGGGCGCAACACCGGGGAGCTGTTTTTT
-,12,-,TRBJ1-1,TRBV29-1,CSTGRMNTEAFF,TGCAGCACGGGACGGATGAACACTGAAGCTTTCTTT
-,15,TRBD1,TRBJ2-2,TRBV6-6,CASRDQTGGTGELFF,TGTGCCAGCAGAGATCAGACAGGGGGCACCGGGGAGCTGTTTTTT
few,16,TRBD2,TRBJ2-3,TRBV5-1,CASSPRSSGRTDTQYF,TGCGCCAGCAGCCCCCGCTCTAGCGGACGCACAGATACGCAGTATTTT
-,18,-,TRBJ2-6,TRBV4-1,CASSLREGGGSGANVLTF,TGCGCCAGCAGCCTCCGAGAGGGAGGGGGATCTGGGGCCAACGTCCTGACTTTC
-,14,-,TRBJ2-1,TRBV27,CASSLRQSYNEQFF,TGTGCCAGCAGTTTAAGGCAGAGCTACAATGAGCAGTTCTTC
-,16,TRBD2,TRBJ2-3,TRBV11-2,CASSLALAASTDTQYF,TGTGCCAGCAGCTTAGCCCTAGCGGCTAGCACAGATACGCAGTATTTT
-,15,-,TRBJ2-3,TRBV27,CASSLRLARTDTQYF,TGTGCCAGCAGTTTAAGGCTAGCCCGCACAGATACGCAGTATTTT
-,17,-,TRBJ2-6,TRBV4-2,CASSQEVGASGANVLTF,TGTGCCAGCAGCCAAGAAGTGGGCGCTTCTGGGGCCAACGTCCTGACTTTC
-,15,TRBD2,TRBJ2-5,TRBV7-9,CASSRVAGTQETQYF,TGTGCCAGCAGCCGGGTAGCGGGAACCCAAGAGACCCAGTACTTC
-,14,TRBD2,TRBJ2-3,TRBV7-8,CASSVREGADTQYF,TGTGCCAGCAGCGTACGGGAGGGGGCAGATACGCAGTATTTT
-,12,TRBD1,TRBJ1-1,TRBV6-1,CASWDREAEAFF,TGTGCCAGCTGGGACAGGGAGGCTGAAGCTTTCTTT
-,14,-,TRBJ1-2,TRBV18,CASSSNGESYGYTF,TGTGCCAGCTCATCTAATGGGGAGAGCTATGGCTACACCTTC
-,14,-,TRBJ2-6,TRBV9,CASRDSSGANVLTF,TGTGCCAGCAGGGACAGCTCTGGGGCCAACGTCCTGACTTTC
-,16,TRBD1,TRBJ1-5,TRBV19,CASSIGSDRDLQPQHF,TGTGCCAGTAGTATTGGTTCGGACAGGGACCTCCAGCCCCAGCATTTT
-,14,-,TRBJ1-4,TRBV5-1,CASSSTSGSEKLFF,TGCGCCAGCAGCTCGACCTCGGGTTCTGAAAAACTGTTTTTT
-,17,TRBD1,TRBJ1-4,TRBV14,CASSQAFGNRGSEKLFF,TGTGCCAGCAGCCAAGCTTTCGGGAACAGGGGGTCGGAAAAACTGTTTTTT
-,14,TRBD1,TRBJ2-7,TRBV6-5,CASRSGQGNYEQYF,TGTGCCAGCCGCTCGGGACAGGGAAACTACGAGCAGTACTTC
few,16,TRBD1,TRBJ2-6,TRBV2,CASSRDSVSGANVLTF,TGTGCCAGCAGCCGGGACAGCGTTTCTGGGGCCAACGTCCTGACTTTC
-,14,-,TRBJ2-7,TRBV19,CASSGPSLGYEQYF,TGTGCCAGTAGTGGCCCAAGTTTGGGGTACGAGCAGTACTTC
-,16,-,TRBJ2-3,TRBV4-1,CASSQGRVLGTDTQYF,TGCGCCAGCAGCCAAGGCAGGGTTCTGGGCACAGATACGCAGTATTTT
-,14,TRBD1,TRBJ1-2,TRBV11-2,CASSKTGDLYGYTF,TGTGCCAGCAGCAAGACAGGGGACCTCTATGGCTACACCTTC
few,12,-,TRBJ1-5,TRBV2,CASAVDGQPQHF,TGTGCCAGCGCCGTGGATGGGCAGCCCCAGCATTTT
-,17,TRBD2,TRBJ2-2,TRBV30,CAGIGLAGGINTGELFF,TGTGCTGGAATAGGACTAGCGGGAGGGATCAACACCGGGGAGCTGTTTTTT
-,15,TRBD1,TRBJ2-7,TRBV15,CATSRARQGIDEQYF,TGTGCCACCAGCAGAGCCCGACAGGGTATAGATGAGCAGTACTTC
few,16,-,TRBJ1-1,TRBV5-1,CASSLVAAGANTEAFF,TGCGCCAGCAGCTTGGTAGCTGCAGGAGCAAACACTGAAGCTTTCTTT
-,15,TRBD2,TRBJ2-1,TRBV7-9,CASSPPAGAEHEQFF,TGTGCCAGCAGCCCACCCGCGGGAGCCGAGCATGAGCAGTTCTTC
once,13,-,TRBJ1-2,TRBV29-1,CSVGSGANYGYTF,TGCAGCGTTGGGTCAGGGGCTAACTATGGCTACACCTTC
-,13,-,TRBJ1-2,TRBV5-1,CASSFQGKDGYTF,TGCGCCAGCAGCTTTCAGGGGAAGGATGGCTACACCTTC